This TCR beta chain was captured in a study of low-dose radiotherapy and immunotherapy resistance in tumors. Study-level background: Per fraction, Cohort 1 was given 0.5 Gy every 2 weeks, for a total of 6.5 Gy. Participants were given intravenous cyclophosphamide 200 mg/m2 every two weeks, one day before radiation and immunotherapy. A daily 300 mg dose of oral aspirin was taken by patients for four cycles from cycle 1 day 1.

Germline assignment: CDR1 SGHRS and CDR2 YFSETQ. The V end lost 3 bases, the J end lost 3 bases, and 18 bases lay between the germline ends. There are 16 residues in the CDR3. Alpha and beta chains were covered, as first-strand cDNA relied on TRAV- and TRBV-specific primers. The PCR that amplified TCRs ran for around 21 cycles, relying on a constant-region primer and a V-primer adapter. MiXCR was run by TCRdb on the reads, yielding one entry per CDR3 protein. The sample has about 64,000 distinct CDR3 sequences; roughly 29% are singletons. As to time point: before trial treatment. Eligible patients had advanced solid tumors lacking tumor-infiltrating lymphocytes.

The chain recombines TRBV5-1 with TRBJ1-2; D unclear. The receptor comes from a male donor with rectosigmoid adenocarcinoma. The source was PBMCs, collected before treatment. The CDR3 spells CASSSAPDSRYYGYTF. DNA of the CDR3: TGCGCCAGCAGCTCGGCCCCCGATTCAAGGTACTATGGCTACACCTTC. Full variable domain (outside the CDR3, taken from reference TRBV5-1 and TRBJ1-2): KAGVTQTPRYLIKTRGQQVTLSCSPISGHRSVSWYQQTPGQGLQFLFEYFSETQRNKGNFPGRFSGRQFSNSRSEMNVSTLELGDSALYLCASSSAPDSRYYGYTFGSGTRLTVV.